The 24 T cell receptor beta chains below come from one sample, sequenced in a study of control samples from healthy donors and cancer patients. Profiling relied on immunoSEQ multiplex PCR, and the TCRdb table lists in-frame clones only, not all of them. Altogether approximately 150,000 clones are present, 85% to 95% being singletons, with the ten largest covering around 13%. Input material: blood. These receptors were taken from a man aged 35 to 55 in good health.

The chain couples TRBV10-3 to TRBJ1-2, with D possibly being TRBD1 (5 bases). V was clipped by 8 bases and J by 8 bases, with 18 bases between them. Looked up from germline, CDR1 is ENHRY and CDR2 is SYGVKD. The CDR3 contains 13 residues. The CDR3 loop reads CAILGPEGYGYTF. The CDR3 DNA sequence: TGTGCCATCTTGGGACCGGAGGGGTACGGCTACACCTTC.

The J gene is TRBJ1-2, the V gene TRBV2; no firm D call. In germline, CDR1 is SNHLY, CDR2 FYNNEI. V was clipped by 1 base and J by 4 bases, with 7 bases between them. The CDR3 has 13 residues. In DNA form, the CDR3 reads TGTGCCAGCAGTGAAGGCTCCGGCTATGGCTACACCTTC. Encoded protein: CASSEGSGYGYTF.

The chain uses TRBV4-3 and TRBJ1-4; D might be TRBD1 (5 bases). The CDR3 spans 16 residues. Germline-derived CDR1 and CDR2 are LGHNA and YSLEER. V lost 3 bases to trimming and J lost 8 bases, with 19 bases between them. The CDR3 loop is CASSHYDWDQGEKLFF. CDR3 sequence (DNA): TGCGCCAGCAGCCACTACGACTGGGACCAAGGGGAAAAACTGTTTTTT.

The chain joins TRBV9 to TRBJ2-1, with 13 bases matching TRBD2. Germline CDR1 and CDR2: SGDLS and YYNGEE. The CDR3 runs 19 residues. V lost 3 bases to trimming and J lost 0 bases; unmatched junction nucleotides: 9. CDR3 sequence: CASSDQLAGGIDSYNEQFF. CDR3 nucleotide sequence: TGTGCCAGCAGCGACCAACTAGCGGGGGGGATCGACTCCTACAATGAGCAGTTCTTC.

This sequence joins TRBV5-1 and TRBJ1-5; 8 positions agree with TRBD1. Germline CDR1 is SGHRS and CDR2 is YFSETQ. With V trimmed by 2 bases and J by 7 bases, 8 bases remained unmatched. The CDR3 extends over 15 amino acids. CDR3 DNA sequence: TGCGCCAGCAGCTTAGACGGACAGGGTAACCAGCCCCAGCATTTT. This encodes CASSLDGQGNQPQHF.

The J gene is TRBJ2-4, the V gene TRBV27; D call uncertain. The germline V gene has CDR1 MNHEY and CDR2 SMNVEV (reference sequence). This CDR3 contains 14 residues. The germline V and J ends were trimmed by 6 bases and 0 bases, with 9 bases remaining between them. The CDR3 nucleotides read TGTGCCAGCAGCAGCTTTCTAGCCAAAAACATTCAGTACTTC. Translation gives CASSSFLAKNIQYF.

The chain couples TRBV27 to TRBJ2-1; 8 bases fit TRBD2. The CDR3 extends over 15 amino acids. Germline CDR1 is MNHEY and CDR2 is SMNVEV (reference sequence). V lost 7 bases to trimming and J lost 0 bases; unmatched junction nucleotides: 5. This CDR3 reads CASTSGGTSYNEQFF. The CDR3 nucleotides are TGTGCCAGCACCTCGGGGGGGACCTCCTACAATGAGCAGTTCTTC.

V is TRBV11-3 and J is TRBJ2-2; weak D call: TRBD2 (6 bases). Germline V gives CDR1 SGHNT, CDR2 YENEEA. The germline V and J ends were trimmed by 3 bases and 4 bases, with 12 bases remaining between them. CDR3 size: 15 residues. CDR3 sequence reads: CASSFGGTGTGELFF. The DNA for the CDR3 is TGTGCCAGCAGCTTTGGCGGGACGGGCACCGGGGAGCTGTTTTTT.

The chain recombines TRBV5-1 with TRBJ1-1; 9 bases align to TRBD1. V dropped 0 bases and J dropped 5; count of bases not matched to a gene: 2. The CDR3 is made up of 14 amino acids. From germline, CDR1 is SGHRS and CDR2 YFSETQ. The CDR3 is CASSLATGGTEAFF. The CDR3 DNA reads as TGCGCCAGCAGCTTGGCGACAGGGGGGACTGAAGCTTTCTTT.

The chain is built from TRBV3-1 (or the pseudogene TRBV3-2) and TRBJ1-3, with a possible D match to TRBD1 (5 bases). The CDR3 contains 14 residues. Germline V gene data show CDR1 as LGHDT and CDR2 as YNNKEL (reference sequence). Trimming stripped 4 bases from V and 2 bases from J, with 9 bases between. CDR3: CASSRQGTGNTIYF. The CDR3 DNA sequence: TGTGCCAGCAGCCGGCAGGGTACTGGAAACACCATATATTTT.

V is TRBV7-8 and J is TRBJ2-2; no clear D. The CDR3 sequence is 13 residues long. V lost 1 base, J lost 6 bases, and 6 bases lay in between. Germline CDR1 is SGHVS and CDR2 is FQNEAQ. This CDR3 is CASSLGWAGELFF. In nucleotides, the CDR3 is TGTGCCAGCAGCTTAGGCTGGGCCGGGGAGCTGTTTTTT.

This clone was seen a single time. The chain has TRBV9 and TRBJ2-1; the match to TRBD1 covers 10 bases. The V gene's germline CDR1 is SGDLS and CDR2 YYNGEE. J gave up 4 bases and V 2 bases, and 12 bases lay outside the gene matches. This CDR3 region has 18 residues. Written as DNA, the CDR3 is TGTGCCAGCAGCGTTAAGGCCGGGACAGGGGTAAAATACAATGAGCAGTTCTTC. Its protein product is CASSVKAGTGVKYNEQFF.

The chain combines TRBV4-1 with TRBJ1-4; 7 bases are a match to TRBD1. Germline V gene sequence: CDR1 MGHRA, CDR2 YSYEKL. The length of the CDR3 is 16 residues. Trimming removed 5 bases from V and 8 bases from J; junction bases left unmatched: 14. CDR3 sequence: CASSYPGGGGGEKLFF. DNA for the CDR3: TGCGCCAGCAGCTATCCAGGGGGGGGCGGTGGAGAAAAACTGTTTTTT.

The chain combines TRBV10-1 with TRBJ1-1, with D perhaps matching TRBD1 (6 bases). The CDR3 loop spans 14 amino acids. V lost 6 bases to trimming and J lost 6 bases, with 17 bases between them. Germline CDR1 reads WNHNN; CDR2 reads SYGVQD (reference sequence). The CDR3 DNA is TGCGCCAGCAGCCCTACAGGGCGGCTCTCTGAAGCTTTCTTT. Its protein is CASSPTGRLSEAFF.

The chain employs TRBV12-3 or TRBV12-4 and TRBJ1-1; D is ambiguous. The CDR3 runs to 12 residues. Trimming left V 1 base short and J 11 bases short, with 11 bases between. The CDR3 sequence: CASSLVVGVAFF. The CDR3 DNA reads TGTGCCAGCAGTTTAGTTGTGGGAGTGGCTTTCTTT.

This chain links TRBV12-3 or TRBV12-4 with TRBJ2-1; unclear D gene. CDR3 length: 13 amino acids. V was pared by 7 bases and J by 6 bases, with 13 bases between. DNA for the CDR3: TGTGCCAGCACCCTAGGACCGATCAATGAGCAGTTCTTC. This gives the protein CASTLGPINEQFF.

This sequence joins TRBV4-1 and TRBJ1-5; no firm D call. Looked up from germline, CDR1 is MGHRA and CDR2 is YSYEKL. The ends were cut back, 1 base at V and 0 bases at J, with 7 bases in the middle. This CDR3 spans 15 amino acids. The chain's CDR3 is CASSQVQNSNQPQHF. DNA of the CDR3: TGCGCCAGCAGCCAAGTTCAGAATAGCAATCAGCCCCAGCATTTT.

V gene TRBV4-3 combines with J gene TRBJ1-4; D uncertain. Trimming removed 0 bases at V and 0 bases at J, with 5 bases between. The CDR3 has 15 amino acids. Per germline, CDR1 LGHNA and CDR2 YSLEER. DNA for the CDR3: TGCGCCAGCAGCCAAGATCACTCAACTAATGAAAAACTGTTTTTT. Protein product: CASSQDHSTNEKLFF.

The chain recombines TRBV20-1 with TRBJ2-5; 7 nucleotides agree with TRBD2. CDR1 is DFQATT and CDR2 is SNEGSKA in the germline V gene (reference sequence). V shed 3 bases, J shed 5 bases, and the junction held 9 bases outside the gene matches. The CDR3 is 14 residues long. CDR3 nucleotide sequence: TGCAGTGCTAGTTATGCGGGAGTGGATGAGACCCAGTACTTC. The encoded protein is CSASYAGVDETQYF.

The chain recombines TRBV25-1 with TRBJ1-5; TRBD1 might be the D (5 bases). CDR1 and CDR2 (germline): MGHDK, SYGVNS. V dropped 1 base and J dropped 5 bases, with 9 bases sitting between them. The CDR3 covers 14 residues. CDR3 sequence (DNA): TGTGCCAGCAGTGAATGGGACCTTGATCAGCCCCAGCATTTT. Its translation is CASSEWDLDQPQHF.

In DNA form, the CDR3 reads TGTGCCAGCAGCTCCGAAGGGACTAGCGGGAATAGTGAGCAGTTCTTC. Its protein is CASSSEGTSGNSEQFF. This chain connects TRBV27 to TRBJ2-1; TRBD2 aligns across 13 bases. The J segment lost 9 bases and the V segment lost 6 bases, leaving 11 bases of the junction unmatched. The germline V gene encodes CDR1 MNHEY and CDR2 SMNVEV (reference sequence). This CDR3 comprises 16 residues.

The chain couples TRBV7-2 to TRBJ2-7; TRBD1 agrees at 7 bases. Losses at the gene ends were 2 bases for V and 4 bases for J; bases not matched to a gene: 5. Per germline, CDR1 SGHTA and CDR2 FQGNSA. The CDR3 extends over 14 amino acids. The CDR3 bases are TGTGCCAGCAGCTTAAGCAGGGGGAGTTACGAGCAGTACTTC. Amino acid sequence: CASSLSRGSYEQYF.

This sequence joins TRBV7-9 and TRBJ1-5; D remains ambiguous. The CDR3 is 13 residues long. Germline V gene sequence: CDR1 SEHNR, CDR2 FQNEAQ (reference sequence). Trimming stripped 1 base from V and 6 bases from J, with 7 bases between. Written as DNA, the CDR3 is TGTGCCAGCAGCTTAGATTGGGCTCAGCCCCAGCATTTT. It translates to CASSLDWAQPQHF.

V and J are TRBV2 and TRBJ2-5; the D call may be TRBD1 or TRBD2 (5 bases each). The CDR3 has 17 residues. Between the trimmed V and J ends, which lost 4 bases and 2 bases, there was a span of 20 bases. CDR1 and CDR2 (germline): SNHLY, FYNNEI. CDR3 protein: CASSAREWDQPQETQYF. The CDR3 nucleotides read TGTGCCAGCAGTGCGAGAGAGTGGGACCAACCTCAAGAGACCCAGTACTTC.